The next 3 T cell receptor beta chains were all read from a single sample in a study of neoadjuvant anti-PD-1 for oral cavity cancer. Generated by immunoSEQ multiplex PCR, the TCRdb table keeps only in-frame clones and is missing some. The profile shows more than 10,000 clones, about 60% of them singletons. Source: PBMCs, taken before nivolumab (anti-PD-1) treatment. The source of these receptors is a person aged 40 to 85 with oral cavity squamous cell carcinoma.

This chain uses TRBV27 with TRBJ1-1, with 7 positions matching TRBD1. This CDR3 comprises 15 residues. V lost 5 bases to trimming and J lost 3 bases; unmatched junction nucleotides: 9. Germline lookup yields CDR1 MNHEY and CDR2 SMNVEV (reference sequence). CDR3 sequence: CASSTPTGFDTEAFF. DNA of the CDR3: TGTGCCAGCAGTACCCCGACAGGGTTCGACACTGAAGCTTTCTTT.

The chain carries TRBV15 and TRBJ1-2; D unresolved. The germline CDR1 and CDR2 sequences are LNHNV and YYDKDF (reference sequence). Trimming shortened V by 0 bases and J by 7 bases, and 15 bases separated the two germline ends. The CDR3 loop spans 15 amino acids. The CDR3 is CATSRDRPATRGYTF. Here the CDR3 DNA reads TGTGCCACCAGCAGAGATCGACCCGCTACCCGTGGCTACACCTTC.

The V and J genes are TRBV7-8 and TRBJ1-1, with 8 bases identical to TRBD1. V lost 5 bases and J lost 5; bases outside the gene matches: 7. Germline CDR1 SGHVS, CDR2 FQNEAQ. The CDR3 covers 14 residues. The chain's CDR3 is CASSATGGRTEAFF. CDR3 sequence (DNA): TGTGCCAGCAGCGCAACAGGGGGTAGGACTGAAGCTTTCTTT.